The TCR beta chain described here comes from a study of blood T cells in healthy people across ages. Alongside a J-beta primer mix, a sample-barcoded 5' primer served in a second PCR lasting roughly 7 to 11 cycles. TCRdb fed the 5' RACE reads into MiXCR, producing one record per CDR3 protein. The data show some 1.4 million distinct CDR3 sequences, approximately 38% seen once. CDR1 and CDR2 from the germline V gene are SQVTM and ANQGSEA. The V and J ends lost 6 bases and 2 bases, in that order; junction bases with no gene match: 9. CDR3 length: 14 amino acids. There are a few counts of this clonotype. This receptor was taken from a woman aged 18-29 years in good health. The sequencing input was blood. The chain is built from TRBV29-1 and TRBJ1-2; the match to TRBD1 covers 7 bases. This CDR3 is CSVGRQGGNYGYTF. In nucleotides, the CDR3 is TGCAGCGTAGGTCGACAGGGCGGAAACTATGGCTACACCTTC.